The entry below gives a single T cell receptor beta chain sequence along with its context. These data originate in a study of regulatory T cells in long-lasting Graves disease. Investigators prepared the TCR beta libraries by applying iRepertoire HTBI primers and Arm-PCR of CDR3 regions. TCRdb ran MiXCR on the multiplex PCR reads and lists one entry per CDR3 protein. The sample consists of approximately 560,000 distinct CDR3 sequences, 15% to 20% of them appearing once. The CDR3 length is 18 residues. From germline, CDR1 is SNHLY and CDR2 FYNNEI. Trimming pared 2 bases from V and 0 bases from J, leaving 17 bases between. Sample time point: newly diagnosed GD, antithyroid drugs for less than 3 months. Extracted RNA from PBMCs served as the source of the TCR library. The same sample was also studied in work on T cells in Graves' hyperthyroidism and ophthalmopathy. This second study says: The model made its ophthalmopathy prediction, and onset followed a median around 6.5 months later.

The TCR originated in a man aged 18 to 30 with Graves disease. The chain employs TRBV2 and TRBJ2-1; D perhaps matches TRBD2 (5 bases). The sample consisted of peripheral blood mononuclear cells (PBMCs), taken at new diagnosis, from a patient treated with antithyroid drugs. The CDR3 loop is CASSERHVGGLSYNEQFF. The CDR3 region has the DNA TGTGCCAGCAGTGAAAGGCACGTTGGTGGACTCTCCTACAATGAGCAGTTCTTC.